This T cell receptor beta chain was sequenced in a study of shared clonotypes between healthy human individuals (dated by TCRdb to 2019 to 2021). Context from the whole study: The cohort included a few men and a couple of women between 18 and 49 years of age. Per donor, three plates each were used for CD4 naive and CD4 memory, two for CD8 naive, and one for CD8 memory. Blood TCR repertoires of about five healthy adults were deeply sequenced to estimate repertoire size and the extent of clonotype sharing between individuals. Between about 0.9 and 9 billion PBMCs per donor were obtained by leukapheresis. To increase sequencing depth and limit assay-specific biases, different laboratories used diverse techniques to prepare libraries and sequence TCR repertoires. What the research found in general, with its limitations: Based on pairwise subsampling, the degree of clonotype sharing among donors was expected to be affected by sequencing depth. Only blood was sampled, and tissue TCR repertoires likely differ from those in blood. Across a handful of donors, approximately 4.6% of naive CD4, approximately 3.5% of naive CD8, around 2.1% of memory CD4, and about 0.44% of memory CD8 clonotypes were shared. Compared with non-shared clonotypes, clonotypes shared by all four sorted-subset donors had higher generation probabilities. Incomplete sequencing was indicated by rarefaction of sorted-subset datasets, despite the large sequencing depth. The small number of donors limited the genetic and exposure-history diversity represented. Estimated clonotype richness was generally larger for naive than for memory subsets.

For this clone: Its antigen is not yet known. The sample holds no much larger clone one base away, and base qualities are not on file. Additional DNA sequences in this sample encode the identical CDR3.

Donors were healthy HIV-negative adults with no recently reported acute infections or vaccinations. Only Caucasian adults living in Nashville, Tennessee, USA were represented among the donors. CD4+ T cells were enriched by magnetic negative selection; naive cells were then positively selected on CD45RA, and the negative fraction formed the memory subset. Blood was obtained by leukapheresis, after which PBMCs were separated by Ficoll-Histopaque density gradient centrifugation and cryopreserved in liquid nitrogen vapor phase. Analytical flow cytometry was used to check the purity and quantity of every magnetically sorted T cell population. Genomic DNA was isolated from every sorted fraction and measured by UV absorbance on a Nanodrop 2000c. Using the deep immunoSEQ assay, TCR CDR3 regions were amplified from genomic DNA by multiplex PCR. Genomic DNA extracted from each cell subset was distributed evenly over all wells of several immunoSEQ 96-well plates, and each plate served as one replicate. Each replicate PCR for sorted subsets received about 0.2 ug genomic DNA, equal to about 30,000 T cell genomes. Purified libraries were measured with a Qubit 3.0 fluorometer, size-checked on a Bioanalyzer 2100, and measured again with the KAPA Library Quantification kit. A separate single-read 150-cycle Illumina NextSeq 550 flow cell was used to sequence each immunoSEQ 96-well plate. On the study's bioinformatics: Because the immunoSEQ output held only junctional sequences and lacked quality scores, the filtering could not match the filtering applied to full-length reads. To assign V/J genes and CDR3, sequences were annotated against IMGT germline references using PyIR, a Python wrapper for IgBLAST v1.9. Reads were filtered out if the reads had weak V/J assignments (E-value above 1e-6), no CDR3, stop codons, out-of-frame junctions, or ambiguous translated residues. V3J clonotypes were defined as sequences sharing an identical inferred V gene, J gene, and CDR3 amino acid sequence. Percentage overlap between repertoires was calculated by dividing the number of shared unique clonotypes by the size of the smaller repertoire. RTK rarefaction, the Chao1 estimator, and Recon v2.1 estimates of unobserved clonotypes were used to assess repertoire richness. Generation probabilities were computed with OLGA for all TCRbeta clonotypes obtained by the gDNA method from several donors. The source is immuneACCESS, and TCRdb retained only in-frame sequences with V and J called. Part of the clones is not carried over; for the studies checked, unresolved V genes explain less than half of this, and the remainder is unexplained. The V and J calls and clone size were taken over from that table, and D and trimming were inferred from the DNA. In this sample the table shows about 2.4 million clones, roughly nine tenths of which occur a single time. Roughly 0.14% of the sample rests with the top ten.

The junction carries 7 bases between V and J, which are trimmed by 0 bases and 4 bases respectively. Measured from the cysteine to the phenylalanine, the CDR3 is 13 residues long. Only the CDR3 DNA stays, 39 bases, in frame from base 1. According to the germline V gene, CDR1 reads SGHNT and CDR2 reads YENEEA. The TCR sequence derives from a young man in good health. The rearrangement joined TRBV11-3 to TRBJ2-7; a confident D gene designation cannot be given. The specimen was naive CD4+ T cells sorted from blood. The cell subset or site label for this specimen denotes: CD45RA+ positively selected. CDR3 loop: CASSLDRGYEQYF. The nucleotides are TGTGCCAGCAGCTTAGATCGTGGATACGAGCAGTACTTC.